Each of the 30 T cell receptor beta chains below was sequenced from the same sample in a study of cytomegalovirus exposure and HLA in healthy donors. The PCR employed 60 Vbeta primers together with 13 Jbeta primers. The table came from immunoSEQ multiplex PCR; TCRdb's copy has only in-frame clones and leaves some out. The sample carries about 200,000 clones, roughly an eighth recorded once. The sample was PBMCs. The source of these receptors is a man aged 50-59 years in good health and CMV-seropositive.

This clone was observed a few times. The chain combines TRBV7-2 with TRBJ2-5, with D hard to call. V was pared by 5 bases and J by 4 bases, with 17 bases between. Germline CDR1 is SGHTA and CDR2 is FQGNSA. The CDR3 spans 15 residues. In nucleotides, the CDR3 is TGTGCCAGCAGCCCCACCGGGTCCTCCGGAGAGACCCAGTACTTC. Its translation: CASSPTGSSGETQYF.

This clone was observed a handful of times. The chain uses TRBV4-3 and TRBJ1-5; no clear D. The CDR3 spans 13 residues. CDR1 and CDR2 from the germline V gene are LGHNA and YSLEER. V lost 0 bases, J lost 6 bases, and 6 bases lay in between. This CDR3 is CASSQDLRQPQHF. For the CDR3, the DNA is TGCGCCAGCAGCCAAGATCTTCGTCAGCCCCAGCATTTT.

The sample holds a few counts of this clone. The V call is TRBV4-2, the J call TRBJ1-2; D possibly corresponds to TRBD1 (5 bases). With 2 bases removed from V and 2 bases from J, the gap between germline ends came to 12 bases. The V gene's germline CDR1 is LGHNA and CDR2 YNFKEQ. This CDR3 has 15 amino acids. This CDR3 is CASSQTGGDNYGYTF. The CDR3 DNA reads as TGTGCCAGCAGCCAAACTGGGGGGGACAACTATGGCTACACCTTC.

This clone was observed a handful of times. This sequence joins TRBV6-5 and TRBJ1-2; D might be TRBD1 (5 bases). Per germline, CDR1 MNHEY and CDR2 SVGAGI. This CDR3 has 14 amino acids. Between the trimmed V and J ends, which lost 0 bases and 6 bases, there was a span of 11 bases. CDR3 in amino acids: CASSYSGRADGYTF. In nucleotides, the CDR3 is TGTGCCAGCAGTTACTCTGGCAGGGCAGATGGCTACACCTTC.

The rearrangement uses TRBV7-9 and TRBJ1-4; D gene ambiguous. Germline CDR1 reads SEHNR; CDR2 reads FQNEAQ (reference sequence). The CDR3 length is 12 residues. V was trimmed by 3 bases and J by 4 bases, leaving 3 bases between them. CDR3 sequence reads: CASSFGNEKLFF. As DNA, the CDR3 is TGTGCCAGCAGCTTCGGTAATGAAAAACTGTTTTTT.

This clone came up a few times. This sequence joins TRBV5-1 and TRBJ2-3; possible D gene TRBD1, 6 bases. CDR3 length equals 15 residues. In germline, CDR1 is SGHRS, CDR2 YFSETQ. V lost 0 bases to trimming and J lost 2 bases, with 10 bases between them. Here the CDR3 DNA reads TGCGCCAGCAGCTTGGATTCAGGGGCCACAGATACGCAGTATTTT. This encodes CASSLDSGATDTQYF.

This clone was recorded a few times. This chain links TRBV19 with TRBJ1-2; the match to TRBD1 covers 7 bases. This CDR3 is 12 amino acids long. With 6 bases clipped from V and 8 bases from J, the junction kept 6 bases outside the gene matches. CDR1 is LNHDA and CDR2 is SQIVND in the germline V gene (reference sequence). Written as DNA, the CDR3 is TGTGCCAGTAGCCAGGGGGAGGCCGGCTACACCTTC. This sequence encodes CASSQGEAGYTF.

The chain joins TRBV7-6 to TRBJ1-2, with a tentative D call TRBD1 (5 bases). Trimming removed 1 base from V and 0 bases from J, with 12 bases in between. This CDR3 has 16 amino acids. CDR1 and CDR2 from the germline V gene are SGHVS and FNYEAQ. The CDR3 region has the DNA TGTGCCAGCAGCTTAGATGGACACCCTTCTAACTATGGCTACACCTTC. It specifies CASSLDGHPSNYGYTF.

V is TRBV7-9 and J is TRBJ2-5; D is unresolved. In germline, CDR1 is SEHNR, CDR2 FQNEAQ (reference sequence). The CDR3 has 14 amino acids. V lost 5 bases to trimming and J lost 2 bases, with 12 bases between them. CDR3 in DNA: TGTGCCAGCAGCCACGGAGATATACAAGAGACCCAGTACTTC. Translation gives CASSHGDIQETQYF.

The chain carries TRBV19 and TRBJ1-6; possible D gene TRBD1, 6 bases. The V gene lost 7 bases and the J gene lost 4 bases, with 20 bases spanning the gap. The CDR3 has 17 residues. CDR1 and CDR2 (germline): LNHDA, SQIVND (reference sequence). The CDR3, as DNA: TGTGCCAGTACCCCATCCCTCGGACAGAGATATAATTCACCCCTCCACTTT. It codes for CASTPSLGQRYNSPLHF.

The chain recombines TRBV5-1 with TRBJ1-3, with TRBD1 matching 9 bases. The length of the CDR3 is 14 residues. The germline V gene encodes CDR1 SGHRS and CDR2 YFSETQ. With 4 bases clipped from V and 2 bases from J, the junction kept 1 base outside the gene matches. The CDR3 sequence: CASSRDRAGNTIYF. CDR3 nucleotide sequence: TGCGCCAGCAGCAGGGACAGGGCTGGAAACACCATATATTTT.

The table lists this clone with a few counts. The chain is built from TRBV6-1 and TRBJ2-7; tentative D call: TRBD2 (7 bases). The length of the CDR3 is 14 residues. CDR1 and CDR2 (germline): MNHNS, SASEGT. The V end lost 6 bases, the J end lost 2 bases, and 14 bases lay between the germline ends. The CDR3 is CASSFRGGAYEQYV. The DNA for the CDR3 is TGTGCCAGCAGCTTTAGGGGGGGAGCCTACGAGCAGTACGTC.

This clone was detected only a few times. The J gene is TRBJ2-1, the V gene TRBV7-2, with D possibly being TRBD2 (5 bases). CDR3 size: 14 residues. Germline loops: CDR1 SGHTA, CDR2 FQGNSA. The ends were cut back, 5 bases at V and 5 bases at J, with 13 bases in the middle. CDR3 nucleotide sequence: TGTGCCAGCAGCCTCCAGCGAGGGAACAATGAGCAGTTCTTC. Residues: CASSLQRGNNEQFF.

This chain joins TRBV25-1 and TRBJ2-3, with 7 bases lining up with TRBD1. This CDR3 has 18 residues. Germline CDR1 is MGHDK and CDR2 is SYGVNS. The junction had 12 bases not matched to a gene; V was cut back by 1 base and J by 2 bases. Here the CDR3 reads CASSEFLSDRRHTDTQYF. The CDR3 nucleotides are TGTGCCAGCAGTGAATTCCTTTCGGACAGGAGACACACAGATACGCAGTATTTT.

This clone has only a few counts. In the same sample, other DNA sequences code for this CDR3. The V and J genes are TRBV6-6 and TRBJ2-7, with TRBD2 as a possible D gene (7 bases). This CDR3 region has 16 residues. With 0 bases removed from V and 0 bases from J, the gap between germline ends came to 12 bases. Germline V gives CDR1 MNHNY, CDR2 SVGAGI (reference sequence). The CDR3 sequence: CASSYSGGTSSYEQYV. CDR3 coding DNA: TGTGCCAGCAGTTACTCGGGGGGGACAAGCTCCTACGAGCAGTACGTC.

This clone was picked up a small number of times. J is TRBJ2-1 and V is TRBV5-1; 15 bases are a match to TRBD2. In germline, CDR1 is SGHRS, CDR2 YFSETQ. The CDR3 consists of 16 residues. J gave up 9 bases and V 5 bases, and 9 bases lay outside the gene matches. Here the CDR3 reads CASRNRPGLAGGEQFF. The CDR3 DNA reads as TGCGCCAGCAGGAATCGGCCGGGACTAGCGGGGGGTGAGCAGTTCTTC. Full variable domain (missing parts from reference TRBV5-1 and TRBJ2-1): KAGVTQTPRYLIKTRGQQVTLSCSPISGHRSVSWYQQTPGQGLQFLFEYFSETQRNKGNFPGRFSGRQFSNSRSEMNVSTLELGDSALYLCASRNRPGLAGGEQFFGPGTRLTVL.

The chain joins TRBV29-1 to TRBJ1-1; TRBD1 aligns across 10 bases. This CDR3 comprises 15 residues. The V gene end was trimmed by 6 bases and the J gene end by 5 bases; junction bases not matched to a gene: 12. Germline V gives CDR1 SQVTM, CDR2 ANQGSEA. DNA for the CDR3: TGCAGCGTGGGGGGGACAGGGGTGGGGTGGACTGAAGCTTTCTTT. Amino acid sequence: CSVGGTGVGWTEAFF. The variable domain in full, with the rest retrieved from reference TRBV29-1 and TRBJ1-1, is SAVISQKPSRDICQRGTSLTIQCQVDSQVTMMFWYRQQPGQSLTLIATANQGSEATYESGFVIDKFPISRPNLTFSTLTVSNMSPEDSSIYLCSVGGTGVGWTEAFFGQGTRLTVV.

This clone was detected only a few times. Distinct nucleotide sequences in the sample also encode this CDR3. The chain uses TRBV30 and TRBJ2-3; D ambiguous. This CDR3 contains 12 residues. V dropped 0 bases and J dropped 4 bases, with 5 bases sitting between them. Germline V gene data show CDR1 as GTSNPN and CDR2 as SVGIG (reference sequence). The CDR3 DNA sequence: TGTGCCTGGAGTGTTAGTGCAGATACGCAGTATTTT. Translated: CAWSVSADTQYF.

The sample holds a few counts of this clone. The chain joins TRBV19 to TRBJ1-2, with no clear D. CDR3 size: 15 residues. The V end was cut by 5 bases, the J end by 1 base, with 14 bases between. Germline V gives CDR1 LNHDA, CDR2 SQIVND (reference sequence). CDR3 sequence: CASSLSGRVNYGYTF. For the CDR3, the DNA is TGTGCCAGTAGTCTCTCAGGTCGCGTTAACTATGGCTACACCTTC.

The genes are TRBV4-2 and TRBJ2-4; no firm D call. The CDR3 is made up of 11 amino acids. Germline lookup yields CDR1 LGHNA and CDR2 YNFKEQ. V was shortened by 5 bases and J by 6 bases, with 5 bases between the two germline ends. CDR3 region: CASSSGNIQYF. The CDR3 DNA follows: TGTGCCAGCAGCTCAGGAAACATTCAGTACTTC.

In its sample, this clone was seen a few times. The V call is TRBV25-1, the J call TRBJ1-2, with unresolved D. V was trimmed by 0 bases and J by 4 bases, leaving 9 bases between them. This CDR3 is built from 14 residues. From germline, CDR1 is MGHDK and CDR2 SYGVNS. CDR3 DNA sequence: TGTGCCAGCAGTGAATATTCCCGGAGCTATGGCTACACCTTC. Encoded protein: CASSEYSRSYGYTF.

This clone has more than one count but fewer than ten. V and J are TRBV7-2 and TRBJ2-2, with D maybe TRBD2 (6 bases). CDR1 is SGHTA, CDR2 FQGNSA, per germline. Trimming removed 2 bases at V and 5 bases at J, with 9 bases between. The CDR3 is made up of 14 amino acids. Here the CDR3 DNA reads TGTGCCAGCAGCTTATGGGGGGATACCGGGGAGCTGTTTTTT. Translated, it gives CASSLWGDTGELFF.

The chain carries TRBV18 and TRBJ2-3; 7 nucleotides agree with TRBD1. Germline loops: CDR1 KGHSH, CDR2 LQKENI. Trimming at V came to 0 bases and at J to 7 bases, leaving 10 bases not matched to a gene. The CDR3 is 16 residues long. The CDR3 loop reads CASSPPGSSRGNTQYF. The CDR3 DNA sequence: TGTGCCAGCTCACCACCGGGTTCTAGCAGGGGGAATACGCAGTATTTT.

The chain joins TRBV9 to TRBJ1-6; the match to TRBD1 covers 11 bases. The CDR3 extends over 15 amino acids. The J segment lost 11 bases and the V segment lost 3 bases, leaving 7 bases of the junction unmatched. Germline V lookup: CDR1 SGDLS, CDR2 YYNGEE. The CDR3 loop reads CASSALDRGQPPLHF. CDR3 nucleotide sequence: TGTGCCAGCAGCGCTTTGGACAGGGGGCAGCCACCCCTCCACTTT.

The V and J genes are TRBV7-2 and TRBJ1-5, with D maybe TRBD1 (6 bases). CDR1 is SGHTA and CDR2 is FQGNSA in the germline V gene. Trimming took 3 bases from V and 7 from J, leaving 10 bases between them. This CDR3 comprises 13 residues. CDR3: CASSFRGGQPQHF. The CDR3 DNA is TGTGCCAGCAGCTTTAGGGGGGGACAGCCCCAGCATTTT.

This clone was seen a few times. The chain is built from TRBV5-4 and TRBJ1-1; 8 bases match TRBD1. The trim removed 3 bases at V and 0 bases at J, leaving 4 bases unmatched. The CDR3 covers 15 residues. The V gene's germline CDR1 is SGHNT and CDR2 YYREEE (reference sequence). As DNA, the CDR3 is TGTGCCAGCAGCTCGCCGACAGGGGTGAACACTGAAGCTTTCTTT. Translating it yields CASSSPTGVNTEAFF.

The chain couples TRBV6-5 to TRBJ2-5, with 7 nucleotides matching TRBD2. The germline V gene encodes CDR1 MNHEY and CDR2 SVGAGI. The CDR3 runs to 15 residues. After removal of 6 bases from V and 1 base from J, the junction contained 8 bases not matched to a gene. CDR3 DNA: TGTGCCAGCAGCCTAGAACTAGCGCCCCAAGAGACCCAGTACTTC. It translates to CASSLELAPQETQYF.

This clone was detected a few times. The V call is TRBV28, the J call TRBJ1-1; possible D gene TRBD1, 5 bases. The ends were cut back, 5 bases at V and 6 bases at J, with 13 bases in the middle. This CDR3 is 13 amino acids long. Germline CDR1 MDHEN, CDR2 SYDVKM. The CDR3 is CASSRRGISEAFF. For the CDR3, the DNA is TGTGCCAGCAGTCGACGGGGGATCTCTGAAGCTTTCTTT.

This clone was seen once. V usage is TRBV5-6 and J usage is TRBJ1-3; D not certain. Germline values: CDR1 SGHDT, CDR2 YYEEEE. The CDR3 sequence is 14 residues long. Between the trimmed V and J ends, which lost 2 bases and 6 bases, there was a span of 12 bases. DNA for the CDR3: TGTGCCAGCAGCTTTAATGGCAGGCCAAACACCATATATTTT. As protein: CASSFNGRPNTIYF.

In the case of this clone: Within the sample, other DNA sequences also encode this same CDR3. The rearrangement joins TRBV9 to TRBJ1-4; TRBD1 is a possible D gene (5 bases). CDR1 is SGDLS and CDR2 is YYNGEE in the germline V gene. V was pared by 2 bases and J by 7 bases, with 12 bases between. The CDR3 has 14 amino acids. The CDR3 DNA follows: TGTGCCAGCAGCGTGGGGCAGGGAGGTGAAAAACTGTTTTTT. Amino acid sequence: CASSVGQGGEKLFF.